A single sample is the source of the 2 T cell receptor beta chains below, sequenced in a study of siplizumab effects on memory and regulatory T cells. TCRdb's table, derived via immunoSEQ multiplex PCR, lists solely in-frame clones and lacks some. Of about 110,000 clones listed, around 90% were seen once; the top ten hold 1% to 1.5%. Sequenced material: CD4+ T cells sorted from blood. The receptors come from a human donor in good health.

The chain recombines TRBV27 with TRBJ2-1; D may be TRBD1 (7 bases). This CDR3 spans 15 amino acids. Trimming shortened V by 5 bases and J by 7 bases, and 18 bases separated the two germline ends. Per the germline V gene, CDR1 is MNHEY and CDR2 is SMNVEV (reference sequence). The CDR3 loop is CASSRGTAPGNEQFF. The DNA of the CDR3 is TGTGCCAGCAGTCGGGGGACAGCCCCAGGGAATGAGCAGTTCTTC.

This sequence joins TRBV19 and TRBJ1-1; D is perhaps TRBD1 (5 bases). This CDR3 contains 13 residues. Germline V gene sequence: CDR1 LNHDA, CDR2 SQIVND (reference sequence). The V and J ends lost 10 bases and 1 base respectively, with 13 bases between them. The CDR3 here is CATQGRTNTEAFF. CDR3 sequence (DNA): TGTGCCACCCAGGGAAGAACGAACACTGAAGCTTTCTTT.